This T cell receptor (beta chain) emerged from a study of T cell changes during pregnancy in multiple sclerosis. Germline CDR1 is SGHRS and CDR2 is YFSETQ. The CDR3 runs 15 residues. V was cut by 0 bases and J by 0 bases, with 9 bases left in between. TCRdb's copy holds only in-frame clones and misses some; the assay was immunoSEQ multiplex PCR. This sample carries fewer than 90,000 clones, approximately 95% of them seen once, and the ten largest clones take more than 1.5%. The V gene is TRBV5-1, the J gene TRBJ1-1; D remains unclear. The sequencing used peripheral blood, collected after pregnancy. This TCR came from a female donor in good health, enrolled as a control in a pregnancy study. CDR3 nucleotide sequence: TGCGCCAGCAGCTTGGATCCGGGGATGAACACTGAAGCTTTCTTT. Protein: CASSLDPGMNTEAFF.